Presented here are 23 T cell receptor beta chains from one specimen sequenced in a study of CD8 T cells in Susac syndrome. The authors reverse transcribed about 0.5 to 1 ug RNA with random hexamers. TCRdb used MiXCR to reprocess the immunoSEQ multiplex PCR reads, holding one entry per CDR3 protein. The table lists under 150,000 distinct CDR3 sequences, roughly 94% of them singletons. Material for sequencing was CD4+ T cells from PBMCs. These receptors were taken from a human donor with Susac syndrome.

The chain carries TRBV13 and TRBJ1-6; weak D call: TRBD1 (6 bases). Trimming stripped 5 bases from V and 10 bases from J, with 27 bases between. The CDR3 is made up of 18 amino acids. Per the germline V gene, CDR1 is PRHDT and CDR2 is FYEKMQ (reference sequence). This CDR3 reads CASSPHPWDTAGPSPLHF. The CDR3 DNA is TGTGCCAGCAGCCCCCACCCCTGGGACACCGCTGGGCCCTCACCCCTCCACTTT. Combining the CDR3 with reference TRBV13 and TRBJ1-6 gives the whole variable domain AAGVIQSPRHLIKEKRETATLKCYPIPRHDTVYWYQQGPGQDPQFLISFYEKMQSDKGSIPDRFSAQQFSDYHSELNMSSLELGDSALYFCASSPHPWDTAGPSPLHFGNGTRLTVT.

The chain couples TRBV12-3 or TRBV12-4 to TRBJ2-6; weak D call: TRBD2 (6 bases). This CDR3 spans 17 amino acids. The ends were cut back, 0 bases at V and 0 bases at J, with 9 bases in the middle. The CDR3 DNA reads TGTGCCAGCAGTTTAGCCGGGGGAAGCTCTGGGGCCAACGTCCTGACTTTC. It encodes CASSLAGGSSGANVLTF.

This chain joins TRBV30 and TRBJ2-7, with 8 bases aligning to TRBD2. The CDR3 is 13 amino acids. Germline-derived CDR1 and CDR2 are GTSNPN and SVGIG (reference sequence). With V trimmed by 8 bases and J by 3 bases, 9 bases remained unmatched. The CDR3 is CAGSSGFVYEQYF. CDR3 in DNA: TGTGCCGGGTCTAGCGGGTTTGTCTACGAGCAGTACTTC.

The chain is built from TRBV4-2 and TRBJ1-2, with 9 bases identical to TRBD1. Looked up from germline, CDR1 is LGHNA and CDR2 is YNFKEQ. J was trimmed by 2 bases and V by 1 base; bases with no gene match: 5. CDR3 length equals 16 residues. Here the CDR3 DNA reads TGTGCCAGCAGCCAAGTCGATGGGACAGGGAACTATGGCTACACCTTC. This codes for CASSQVDGTGNYGYTF.

The chain employs TRBV12-3 or TRBV12-4 and TRBJ2-1; tentative D call: TRBD1 (5 bases). The CDR3 contains 14 residues. Trimming left V 6 bases short and J 4 bases short, with 13 bases between. DNA of the CDR3: TGTGCCAGCAGCCCCAGGGTAGTGTACAATGAGCAGTTCTTC. Protein product: CASSPRVVYNEQFF.

V is TRBV5-6 and J is TRBJ1-4, with D unclear. The CDR3 loop spans 16 amino acids. In germline, CDR1 is SGHDT, CDR2 YYEEEE. V was clipped by 4 bases and J by 0 bases, with 13 bases between them. The CDR3 loop reads CASSERTETTNEKLFF. CDR3 in DNA: TGTGCCAGCAGCGAGAGGACGGAAACAACTAATGAAAAACTGTTTTTT. Variable domain in full (rest from reference TRBV5-6 and TRBJ1-4): DAGVTQSPTHLIKTRGQQVTLRCSPKSGHDTVSWYQQALGQGPQFIFQYYEEEERQRGNFPDRFSGHQFPNYSSELNVNALLLGDSALYLCASSERTETTNEKLFFGSGTQLSVL.

The chain uses TRBV6-4 and TRBJ2-7; unclear D gene. The CDR3 has 11 residues. V was trimmed by 5 bases and J by 2 bases, leaving 4 bases between them. Germline V gene lookup returns CDR1 MRHNA and CDR2 SNTAGT. The CDR3 loop is CASSYAYEQYF. The CDR3 DNA is TGTGCCAGCAGTTATGCCTACGAGCAGTACTTC.

V and J are TRBV9 and TRBJ1-2; D is unclear. Per germline, CDR1 SGDLS and CDR2 YYNGEE. Trimming shortened V by 0 bases and J by 0 bases, and 9 bases separated the two germline ends. This CDR3 comprises 15 residues. CDR3 DNA: TGTGCCAGCAGCGTAGACCCAGCCGCTAACTATGGCTACACCTTC. Protein: CASSVDPAANYGYTF.

This chain joins TRBV27 and TRBJ2-7; 8 bases match TRBD1. The CDR3 loop spans 13 amino acids. The V segment lost 6 bases and the J segment 7 bases; nucleotides outside the gene matches: 8. Per germline, CDR1 MNHEY and CDR2 SMNVEV (reference sequence). This CDR3 reads CASRDRALGEQYF. Here the CDR3 DNA reads TGTGCCAGCAGGGACAGGGCATTGGGAGAGCAGTACTTC.

The chain has TRBV29-1 and TRBJ1-2; 7 bases line up with TRBD1. Germline CDR1 and CDR2: SQVTM and ANQGSEA. With 7 bases clipped from V and 8 bases from J, the junction kept 13 bases outside the gene matches. The CDR3 totals 13 residues. The CDR3 sequence is CSGGGGYAGGYTF. The CDR3 nucleotides read TGCAGCGGAGGGGGCGGGTACGCGGGAGGCTACACCTTC.

The chain links TRBV28 to TRBJ2-4, with D possibly matching TRBD1 (6 bases). Germline V gives CDR1 MDHEN, CDR2 SYDVKM. Deletions cut 4 bases from V and 6 bases from J, with 13 bases between. The CDR3 runs 14 residues. The DNA for the CDR3 is TGTGCCAGCAGTTCCGGACAGAGAACAAACATTCAGTACTTC. It is translated as CASSSGQRTNIQYF.

This chain uses TRBV7-2 with TRBJ2-3; 10 nucleotides align to TRBD1. CDR1 and CDR2 (germline): SGHTA, FQGNSA. V was clipped by 4 bases and J by 4 bases; unmatched bases: 8. The CDR3 extends over 16 amino acids. CDR3 in DNA: TGTGCCAGCAGCTCACCGGGACAGGGGTCCTCAGATACGCAGTATTTT. It specifies CASSSPGQGSSDTQYF.

With respect to this clonotype: At one of its ends the junction is not consistent with the germline gene, which may arise from a read error. This sequence joins TRBV7-7 and TRBJ2-1; 13 bases fit TRBD2. The CDR3 consists of 15 residues. CDR1 and CDR2 from the germline V gene are SSHAT and FNYEAQ (reference sequence). CDR3 nucleotides: TGTGCTAGCAGCCCGGGACTAGCGGGAACGGCTGAGCAGTTCTTC. Residues: CASSPGLAGTAEQFF. The whole variable domain, remainder taken from reference TRBV7-7 and TRBJ2-1, is GAGVSQSPRYKVTKRGQDVTLRCDPISSHATLYWYQQALGQGPEFLTYFNYEAQPDKSGLPSDRFSAERPEGSISTLTIQRTEQRDSAMYRCASSPGLAGTAEQFFGPGTRLTVL.

This rearrangement joins TRBV15 to TRBJ2-1; no clear D. V was pared by 1 base and J by 7 bases, with 5 bases between. The V gene's germline CDR1 is LNHNV and CDR2 YYDKDF (reference sequence). The CDR3 runs 12 residues. CDR3 bases: TGTGCCACCAGCAGAGTGCGGAATGAGCAGTTCTTC. Residues: CATSRVRNEQFF.

CDR3 coding DNA: TGTGCCAGCAGTGTGGGTAACACCGGGGAGCTGTTTTTT. Protein sequence: CASSVGNTGELFF. This chain uses TRBV2 with TRBJ2-2; no clear D. The CDR3 sequence is 13 residues long. Deletions cut 4 bases from V and 2 bases from J, with 5 bases between. Germline assignment: CDR1 SNHLY and CDR2 FYNNEI.

J is TRBJ2-7 and V is TRBV7-2; D might be TRBD1 or TRBD2, each matching 6 bases. The germline V and J ends were trimmed by 3 bases and 2 bases, with 11 bases remaining between them. Germline values: CDR1 SGHTA, CDR2 FQGNSA. This CDR3 has 14 residues. CDR3 residues: CASSLEGGTYEQYF. The CDR3 DNA reads as TGTGCCAGCAGCTTGGAGGGGGGAACCTACGAGCAGTACTTC.

This chain links TRBV6-6 with TRBJ1-5; no clear D gene. V dropped 4 bases and J dropped 0 bases, with 13 bases sitting between them. Looked up from germline, CDR1 is MNHNY and CDR2 is SVGAGI (reference sequence). The CDR3 totals 16 residues. The chain's CDR3 is CASSSSSVHSNQPQHF. CDR3 sequence (DNA): TGTGCCAGCAGTTCCTCGTCAGTTCATAGCAATCAGCCCCAGCATTTT.

This chain links TRBV28 with TRBJ1-3; D not certain. Trimming shortened V by 6 bases and J by 0 bases, and 9 bases separated the two germline ends. This CDR3 is built from 14 residues. Germline CDR1 and CDR2: MDHEN and SYDVKM. The CDR3 DNA sequence: TGTGCCAGCAGGACTGGAAGCTCTGGAAACACCATATATTTT. Translation gives CASRTGSSGNTIYF.

The sample holds one count of this clonotype. The chain uses TRBV30 and TRBJ1-4, with D unresolved. Trimming shortened V by 5 bases and J by 6 bases, and 10 bases separated the two germline ends. CDR1 and CDR2 from the germline V gene are GTSNPN and SVGIG (reference sequence). The CDR3 consists of 12 residues. This chain's CDR3 is CAWGSSDEKLFF. The CDR3 DNA is TGTGCCTGGGGGAGTTCGGATGAAAAACTGTTTTTT.

The chain has TRBV30 and TRBJ1-1, with no clear D. The ends were cut back, 4 bases at V and 2 bases at J, with 17 bases in the middle. This CDR3 contains 15 residues. Germline V gives CDR1 GTSNPN, CDR2 SVGIG (reference sequence). The CDR3 reads CAWTPLASLNTEAFF. The CDR3 nucleotides read TGTGCCTGGACCCCCTTAGCGAGCCTTAACACTGAAGCTTTCTTT.

This chain uses TRBV7-2 with TRBJ1-2; 10 bases align to TRBD1. The germline gives CDR1 SGHTA, CDR2 FQGNSA. J gave up 8 bases and V 5 bases, and 8 bases lay outside the gene matches. The CDR3 is made up of 14 amino acids. CDR3 residues: CASSPGTGARGYTF. The CDR3 region has the DNA TGTGCCAGCAGCCCCGGGACAGGGGCGAGAGGCTACACCTTC.

This chain joins TRBV20-1 and TRBJ2-5; D is unresolved. Germline values: CDR1 DFQATT, CDR2 SNEGSKA (reference sequence). The CDR3 is 13 residues long. V lost 6 bases to trimming and J lost 5 bases, with 16 bases between them. CDR3 protein: CSAVGISEETQYF. The CDR3 DNA is TGCAGTGCGGTTGGGATTTCCGAGGAGACCCAGTACTTC.

The chain carries TRBV29-1 and TRBJ2-2, with 9 nucleotides matching TRBD1. Germline CDR1 and CDR2: SQVTM and ANQGSEA. Trimming at V came to 7 bases and at J to 4 bases, leaving 4 bases not matched to a gene. CDR3 size: 13 residues. The CDR3 sequence: CSAGQGSTGELFF. The DNA of the CDR3 is TGCAGCGCGGGACAGGGATCCACCGGGGAGCTGTTTTTT.